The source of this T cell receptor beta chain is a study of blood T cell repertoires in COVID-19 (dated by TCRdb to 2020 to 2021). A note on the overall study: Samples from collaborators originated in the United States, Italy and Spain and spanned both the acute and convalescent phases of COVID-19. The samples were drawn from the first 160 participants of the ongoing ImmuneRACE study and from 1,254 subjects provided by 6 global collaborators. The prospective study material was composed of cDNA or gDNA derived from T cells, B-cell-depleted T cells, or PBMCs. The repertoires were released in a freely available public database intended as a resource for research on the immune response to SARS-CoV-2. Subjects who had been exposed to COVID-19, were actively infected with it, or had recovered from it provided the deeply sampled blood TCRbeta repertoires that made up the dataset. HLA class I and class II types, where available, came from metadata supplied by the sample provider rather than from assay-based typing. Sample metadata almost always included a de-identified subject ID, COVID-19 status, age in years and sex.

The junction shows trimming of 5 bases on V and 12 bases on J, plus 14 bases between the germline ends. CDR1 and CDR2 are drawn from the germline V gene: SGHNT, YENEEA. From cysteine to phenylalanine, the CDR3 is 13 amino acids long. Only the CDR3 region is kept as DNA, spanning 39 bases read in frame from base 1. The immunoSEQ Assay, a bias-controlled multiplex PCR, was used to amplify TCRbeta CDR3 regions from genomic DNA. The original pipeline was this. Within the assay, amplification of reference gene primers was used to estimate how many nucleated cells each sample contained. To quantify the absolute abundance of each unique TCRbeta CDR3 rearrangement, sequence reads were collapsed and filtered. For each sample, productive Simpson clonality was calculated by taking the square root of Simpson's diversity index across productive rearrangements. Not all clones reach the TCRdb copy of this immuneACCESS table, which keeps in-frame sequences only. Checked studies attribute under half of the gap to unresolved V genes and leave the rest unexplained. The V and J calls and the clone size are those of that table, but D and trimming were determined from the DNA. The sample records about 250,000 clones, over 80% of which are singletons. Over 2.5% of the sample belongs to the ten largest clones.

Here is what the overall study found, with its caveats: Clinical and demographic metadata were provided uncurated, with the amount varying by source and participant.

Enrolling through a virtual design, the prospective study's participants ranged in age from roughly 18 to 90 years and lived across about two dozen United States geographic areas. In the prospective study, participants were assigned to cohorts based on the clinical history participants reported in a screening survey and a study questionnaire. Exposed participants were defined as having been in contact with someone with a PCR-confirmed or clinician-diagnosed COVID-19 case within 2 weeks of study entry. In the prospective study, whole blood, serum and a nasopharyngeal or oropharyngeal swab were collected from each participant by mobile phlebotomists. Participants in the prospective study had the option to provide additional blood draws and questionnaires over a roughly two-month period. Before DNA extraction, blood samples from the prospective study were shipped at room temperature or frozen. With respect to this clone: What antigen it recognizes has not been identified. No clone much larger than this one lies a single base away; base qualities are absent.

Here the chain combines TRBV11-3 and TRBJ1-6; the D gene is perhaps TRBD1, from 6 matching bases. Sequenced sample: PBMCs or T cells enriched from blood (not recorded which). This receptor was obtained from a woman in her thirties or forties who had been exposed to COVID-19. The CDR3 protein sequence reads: CASSPNRVEPLHF. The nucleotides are TGTGCCAGCAGCCCCAACAGGGTGGAACCCCTCCACTTT.